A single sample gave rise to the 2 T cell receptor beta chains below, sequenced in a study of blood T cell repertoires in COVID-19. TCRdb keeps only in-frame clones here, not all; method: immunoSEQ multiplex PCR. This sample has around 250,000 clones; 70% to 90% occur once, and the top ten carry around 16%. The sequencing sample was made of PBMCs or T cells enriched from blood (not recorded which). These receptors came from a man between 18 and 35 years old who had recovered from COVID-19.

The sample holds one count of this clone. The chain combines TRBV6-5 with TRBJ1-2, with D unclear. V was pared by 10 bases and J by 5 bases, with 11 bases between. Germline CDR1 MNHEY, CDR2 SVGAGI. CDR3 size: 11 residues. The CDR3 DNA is TGTGCCACAAGAGCTCTGTATGGCTACACCTTC. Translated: CATRALYGYTF.

The CDR3 loop is CASSDGSWSYGYTF. The CDR3 DNA is TGTGCCAGCAGTGACGGGAGCTGGTCGTATGGCTACACCTTC. The rearrangement joins TRBV2 to TRBJ1-2; D unclear. The CDR3 extends over 14 amino acids. Trimming removed 3 bases from V and 5 bases from J, with 13 bases in between. Germline V gene data show CDR1 as SNHLY and CDR2 as FYNNEI.